These 30 T cell receptor beta chains originate from one sample sequenced in a study of OX40 agonist ivuxolimab in advanced cancers. Here immunoSEQ multiplex PCR was the method, and the copy in TCRdb shows in-frame clones only, minus some. The sample contains 70,000 to 95,000 clones, roughly 85% of which appear only once. Sequences were derived from CD4+ or CD8+ T cells sorted from blood, sampled in a trial of the OX40 agonist ivuxolimab. These receptor sequences come from an adult with an advanced solid tumor such as melanoma, head and neck, liver or kidney cancer.

In its sample, this clone was seen once. The chain is built from TRBV6-4 and TRBJ1-4; 7 bases are a match to TRBD1. The germline CDR1 and CDR2 sequences are MRHNA and SNTAGT. The CDR3 is made up of 16 amino acids. V lost 1 base to trimming and J lost 3 bases; unmatched junction nucleotides: 5. The CDR3 DNA is TGTGCCAGCAGTGACTATAGACAGGGACCTAATGAAAAACTGTTTTTT. Translated, it gives CASSDYRQGPNEKLFF.

V usage is TRBV7-2 and J usage is TRBJ2-7; no reliable D call. The ends were cut back, 2 bases at V and 5 bases at J, with 13 bases in the middle. Germline CDR1 and CDR2: SGHTA and FQGNSA. The CDR3 length is 14 residues. For the CDR3, the DNA is TGTGCCAGCAGCTTAACGAACGGCCCCCACGAGCAGTACTTC. This gives the protein CASSLTNGPHEQYF.

The chain links TRBV9 to TRBJ2-2; 15 bases agree with TRBD2. In germline, CDR1 is SGDLS, CDR2 YYNGEE. The CDR3 extends over 20 amino acids. The V and J ends lost 0 bases and 0 bases, in that order; junction bases with no gene match: 6. CDR3: CASSVGGTSGRPTNTGELFF. CDR3 nucleotide sequence: TGTGCCAGCAGCGTAGGGGGGACTAGCGGGAGGCCGACGAACACCGGGGAGCTGTTTTTT.

The chain joins TRBV7-9 to TRBJ2-7, with 9 nucleotides matching TRBD2. V lost 5 bases, J lost 0 bases, and 5 bases stayed unmatched. Germline CDR1 is SEHNR and CDR2 is FQNEAQ (reference sequence). The CDR3 contains 15 residues. In DNA, the CDR3 is TGTGCCAGCAGCCCGAGGACTAGCGTCTCCTACGAGCAGTACTTC. This gives the protein CASSPRTSVSYEQYF.

The J gene is TRBJ1-1, the V gene TRBV7-8; no clear D. The V gene's germline CDR1 is SGHVS and CDR2 FQNEAQ. Trimming removed 0 bases from V and 8 bases from J, with 7 bases in between. CDR3 length equals 12 residues. The CDR3 is CASSLAPTEAFF. DNA of the CDR3: TGTGCCAGCAGCTTAGCGCCGACAGAAGCTTTCTTT.

In its sample, this clone was seen a few times. The rearrangement links TRBV7-2 to TRBJ2-5; 10 nucleotides agree with TRBD1. Germline lookup yields CDR1 SGHTA and CDR2 FQGNSA. V trimming: 5 bases; J trimming: 5 bases; junction bases outside the gene matches: 2. CDR3 length: 13 residues. Written as DNA, the CDR3 is TGTGCCAGCAGCGTGGACAGGGGGGAGACCCAGTACTTC. This translates into CASSVDRGETQYF.

V usage is TRBV6-5 and J usage is TRBJ2-7; 9 bases line up with TRBD1. Trimming cost V 1 base and J 9 bases; bases outside gene matches: 13. This CDR3 is 16 amino acids long. Germline V gene lookup returns CDR1 MNHEY and CDR2 SVGAGI. CDR3 coding DNA: TGTGCCAGCAGTTACTTACGTCCCGGGACAGGGTGGAGGCAGTACTTC. Its translation: CASSYLRPGTGWRQYF.

The chain carries TRBV7-2 and TRBJ1-5, with D uncertain. This CDR3 contains 15 residues. V was trimmed by 2 bases and J by 4 bases, leaving 12 bases between them. Germline V lookup: CDR1 SGHTA, CDR2 FQGNSA. The CDR3 region has the DNA TGTGCCAGCAGCTTATCCCCAGTCACTAATCAGCCCCAGCATTTT. Residues: CASSLSPVTNQPQHF.

The chain carries TRBV28 and TRBJ1-4; D call uncertain. Germline CDR1 MDHEN, CDR2 SYDVKM. V lost 8 bases, J lost 8 bases, and 6 bases lay in between. The CDR3 length is 10 residues. The CDR3 reads CASHKEKLFF. The CDR3 DNA is TGTGCCAGCCACAAAGAAAAACTGTTTTTT.

This clone was seen a single time. The chain is built from TRBV6-5 and TRBJ2-7, with TRBD2 as a possible D gene (5 bases). This CDR3 is 15 amino acids long. V was shortened by 0 bases and J by 2 bases, with 11 bases between the two germline ends. Germline-derived CDR1 and CDR2 are MNHEY and SVGAGI. Here the CDR3 DNA reads TGTGCCAGCAGTTACTCCCGGGCGAGGGCCTACGAGCAGTACTTC. Translating it yields CASSYSRARAYEQYF.

V gene TRBV11-2 combines with J gene TRBJ2-2; possibly TRBD1 or TRBD2 for D (5 bases each). This CDR3 has 16 amino acids. In germline, CDR1 is SGHAT, CDR2 FQNNGV. Trimming removed 0 bases from V and 5 bases from J, with 13 bases in between. In DNA form, the CDR3 reads TGTGCCAGCAGCTTAGAGCTGGGACGACTAACCGGGGAGCTGTTTTTT. As protein: CASSLELGRLTGELFF.

The V gene is TRBV7-2, the J gene TRBJ2-7, with 7 positions matching TRBD2. Per germline, CDR1 SGHTA and CDR2 FQGNSA. After removal of 0 bases from V and 4 bases from J, the junction contained 9 bases not matched to a gene. This CDR3 region has 16 residues. CDR3 sequence reads: CASSLAKGTNYYEQYF. CDR3 bases: TGTGCCAGCAGCTTAGCAAAAGGGACTAACTATTACGAGCAGTACTTC.

The rearrangement uses TRBV15 and TRBJ2-3; D not resolved. The germline V gene has CDR1 LNHNV and CDR2 YYDKDF (reference sequence). This CDR3 has 11 amino acids. Trimming removed 2 bases at V and 10 bases at J, with 7 bases between. The CDR3 DNA sequence: TGTGCCACCAGCAGAAGCAGTGCGCAGTATTTT. Protein: CATSRSSAQYF. The full variable domain, rest sourced from reference TRBV15 and TRBJ2-3, is DAMVIQNPRYQVTQFGKPVTLSCSQTLNHNVMYWYQQKSSQAPKLLFHYYDKDFNNEADTPDNFQSRRPNTSFCFLDIRSPGLGDTAMYLCATSRSSAQYFGPGTRLTVL.

The chain recombines TRBV27 with TRBJ2-1, with 10 positions matching TRBD2. This CDR3 is built from 17 residues. Per the germline V gene, CDR1 is MNHEY and CDR2 is SMNVEV (reference sequence). The J segment lost 4 bases and the V segment lost 0 bases, leaving 6 bases of the junction unmatched. The CDR3 reads CASSLSSPGLAYNEQFF. The CDR3 DNA reads as TGTGCCAGCAGTTTATCCTCCCCGGGACTAGCGTACAATGAGCAGTTCTTC.

The V call is TRBV7-2, the J call TRBJ2-7; D ambiguous. CDR3 size: 14 residues. Germline assignment: CDR1 SGHTA and CDR2 FQGNSA. V shed 6 bases and J shed 3 bases, with 15 bases lying between them. The chain's CDR3 is CASSLIGSDYEQYF. Here the CDR3 DNA reads TGTGCCAGCAGTTTGATTGGGTCGGACTACGAGCAGTACTTC.

The J gene is TRBJ1-1, the V gene TRBV18, with D uncertain. V lost 3 bases and J 2 bases, leaving 10 bases between the germline ends. CDR3 length: 14 amino acids. CDR1 is KGHSH and CDR2 is LQKENI in the germline V gene. CDR3 nucleotides: TGTGCCAGCTCACCGCAATGGGGAAACACTGAAGCTTTCTTT. This translates into CASSPQWGNTEAFF.

J is TRBJ2-3 and V is TRBV10-2, with 7 nucleotides matching TRBD1. Germline V gene sequence: CDR1 WSHSY, CDR2 SAAADI. After removal of 6 bases from V and 2 bases from J, the junction contained 8 bases not matched to a gene. This CDR3 has 15 amino acids. The CDR3 loop is CASRQDRVATDTQYF. DNA of the CDR3: TGCGCCAGCAGACAAGACAGGGTGGCCACAGATACGCAGTATTTT.

V gene TRBV4-3 combines with J gene TRBJ1-1; 7 bases map to TRBD1. Unmatched junction bases numbered 6, after V lost 3 bases and J lost 8 bases. The CDR3 contains 13 residues. Germline V gene lookup returns CDR1 LGHNA and CDR2 YSLEER. The CDR3 spells CASSQITGDEAFF. The DNA of the CDR3 is TGCGCCAGCAGCCAGATCACAGGGGACGAAGCTTTCTTT.

The rearrangement links TRBV6-6 to TRBJ1-3; D gene ambiguous. V was shortened by 6 bases and J by 0 bases, with 12 bases between the two germline ends. Germline CDR1 and CDR2: MNHNY and SVGAGI (reference sequence). This CDR3 spans 15 amino acids. The CDR3 spells CASSLQRYSGNTIYF. The CDR3 nucleotides are TGTGCCAGCAGCCTACAGCGATACTCTGGAAACACCATATATTTT.

The chain combines TRBV10-3 with TRBJ2-7, with 8 bases aligning to TRBD1. The germline gives CDR1 ENHRY, CDR2 SYGVKD. V shed 0 bases, J shed 3 bases, and the junction held 7 bases outside the gene matches. CDR3 length: 16 residues. The CDR3 DNA reads TGTGCCATCAGTGAGTCGAATACAGGGGGGCGCTACGAGCAGTACTTC. Translated, it gives CAISESNTGGRYEQYF.

The V gene is TRBV30, the J gene TRBJ1-6; D perhaps matches TRBD1 (6 bases). Germline CDR1 GTSNPN, CDR2 SVGIG (reference sequence). The CDR3 has 15 amino acids. V lost 5 bases, J lost 7 bases, and 18 bases lay in between. In DNA form, the CDR3 reads TGTGCCTGGTCCGCTCTTAAGGGGGGGAATTCACCCCTCCACTTT. Translating gives CAWSALKGGNSPLHF.

This clone occurred once. The chain employs TRBV18 and TRBJ2-1; D may be TRBD2 (6 bases). V was pared by 5 bases and J by 5 bases, with 13 bases between. CDR3 size: 14 residues. The germline CDR1 and CDR2 sequences are KGHSH and LQKENI. In DNA, the CDR3 is TGTGCCAGCTCAGGTTTAGCGGAGAACAATGAGCAGTTCTTC. Translating it yields CASSGLAENNEQFF. The entire variable domain, with the rest obtained from reference TRBV18 and TRBJ2-1, is as follows: NAGVMQNPRHLVRRRGQEARLRCSPMKGHSHVYWYRQLPEEGLKFMVYLQKENIIDESGMPKERFSAEFPKEGPSILRIQQVVRGDSAAYFCASSGLAENNEQFFGPGTRLTVL.

This clone was seen just once. V and J are TRBV5-1 and TRBJ2-5; TRBD2 matches at 7 bases. This CDR3 is built from 15 residues. Germline-derived CDR1 and CDR2 are SGHRS and YFSETQ. V lost 0 bases, J lost 1 base, and 3 bases stayed unmatched. The CDR3 coding sequence is TGCGCCAGCAGCTTGGCAGCTAGCGGCCAAGAGACCCAGTACTTC. It encodes CASSLAASGQETQYF.

The chain combines TRBV4-2 with TRBJ1-6; 7 bases fit TRBD1. The germline V gene encodes CDR1 LGHNA and CDR2 YNFKEQ. This CDR3 region has 15 residues. V lost 7 bases to trimming and J lost 7 bases; unmatched junction nucleotides: 10. The CDR3 nucleotides read TGTGCCAGCACCCAGGACAGGCACCGAAATTCACCCCTCCACTTT. This gives the protein CASTQDRHRNSPLHF.

The chain employs TRBV28 and TRBJ2-1; D gene unclear. The CDR3 is 12 amino acids. Trimming shortened V by 5 bases and J by 11 bases, and 13 bases separated the two germline ends. Germline assignment: CDR1 MDHEN and CDR2 SYDVKM. The CDR3: CASSPPTPQQFF. The CDR3 region has the DNA TGTGCCAGCAGTCCCCCCACCCCCCAGCAGTTCTTC. Based on the CDR3 plus reference TRBV28 and TRBJ2-1, the full variable domain is DVKVTQSSRYLVKRTGEKVFLECVQDMDHENMFWYRQDPGLGLRLIYFSYDVKMKEKGDIPEGYSVSREKKERFSLILESASTNQTSMYLCASSPPTPQQFFGPGTRLTVL.

The chain has TRBV6-1 and TRBJ2-3; 11 bases fit TRBD2. With V trimmed by 4 bases and J by 4 bases, 7 bases remained unmatched. CDR1 and CDR2 from the germline V gene are MNHNS and SASEGT. This CDR3 has 16 residues. CDR3 loop: CASSALAGGIADTQYF. Here the CDR3 DNA reads TGTGCCAGCAGTGCCCTAGCGGGAGGAATCGCAGATACGCAGTATTTT.

This clone was seen a handful of times. The J gene is TRBJ1-2, the V gene TRBV7-6; 8 bases fit TRBD1. The CDR3 is 13 residues long. Trimming removed 8 bases from V and 6 bases from J; junction bases left unmatched: 8. Per the germline V gene, CDR1 is SGHVS and CDR2 is FNYEAQ. The CDR3 protein is CASGGTGLNGYTF. CDR3 nucleotides: TGTGCCAGCGGGGGGACAGGACTTAATGGCTACACCTTC.

The chain employs TRBV7-9 and TRBJ2-5, with 13 bases that match TRBD2. The trim removed 5 bases at V and 2 bases at J, leaving 8 bases unmatched. The CDR3 consists of 17 residues. Looked up from germline, CDR1 is SEHNR and CDR2 is FQNEAQ (reference sequence). CDR3 in DNA: TGTGCCAGCAGCCCCACGAGGACTAGCGGGGGACAAGAGACCCAGTACTTC. Translation: CASSPTRTSGGQETQYF.

The rearrangement uses TRBV14 and TRBJ2-6, with D hard to call. The germline V gene has CDR1 SGHDN and CDR2 FVKESK. V was shortened by 2 bases and J by 1 base, with 21 bases between the two germline ends. The length of the CDR3 is 20 residues. The CDR3 loop reads CASSQIGVNSYRSGANVLTF. The CDR3 coding sequence is TGTGCCAGCAGCCAAATCGGTGTGAACAGTTACCGATCTGGGGCCAACGTCCTGACTTTC.

This chain uses TRBV6-5 with TRBJ2-3, with TRBD2 matching 11 bases. CDR3 length: 15 residues. Germline assignment: CDR1 MNHEY and CDR2 SVGAGI. Trimming took 2 bases from V and 7 from J; bases not matched to a gene: 5. The CDR3 sequence: CASSYSSGGAYTQYF. Here the CDR3 DNA reads TGTGCCAGCAGTTACAGTAGCGGGGGGGCTTATACGCAGTATTTT.